A single sample is the source of the 12 T cell receptor beta chains below, sequenced in a study of shared clonotypes between healthy human individuals. This table comes from immunoSEQ multiplex PCR, and its TCRdb copy is limited to in-frame clones, with some not included. The top ten hold 0.4% to 0.55% of the sample, which has some 1,600,000 clones, 98% seen once. The sequenced material came from naive CD4+ T cells sorted from blood. The subset: CD45RA+ positively selected. The receptors were gathered from a man under 40 in good health.

The chain is built from TRBV10-3 and TRBJ2-1; 7 positions agree with TRBD1. Germline V gene sequence: CDR1 ENHRY, CDR2 SYGVKD. V trimming: 6 bases; J trimming: 6 bases; junction bases outside the gene matches: 11. This CDR3 has 15 amino acids. The CDR3 spells CAISAGTAAPNEQFF. CDR3 bases: TGTGCCATCAGCGCCGGGACAGCCGCCCCCAATGAGCAGTTCTTC.

Here the CDR3 DNA reads TGTGCCAGCAGCCAGGGGGACTGGTACGAGCAGTACTTC. It codes for CASSQGDWYEQYF. The V and J genes are TRBV4-2 and TRBJ2-7; TRBD2 might be the D (6 bases). CDR1 and CDR2 from the germline V gene are LGHNA and YNFKEQ. This CDR3 contains 13 residues. V was trimmed by 3 bases and J by 4 bases, leaving 10 bases between them.

This chain joins TRBV29-1 and TRBJ2-3, with 14 bases matching TRBD2. Per the germline V gene, CDR1 is SQVTM and CDR2 is ANQGSEA. This CDR3 is 17 amino acids long. CDR3 region: CRPRGTSGRLDTDTQYF. The CDR3 DNA reads as TGCAGACCTCGTGGGACTAGCGGGAGATTGGACACAGATACGCAGTATTTT.

The gene calls are TRBV29-1 and TRBJ1-1; tentatively, D is TRBD1 (5 bases). The CDR3 totals 13 residues. Germline V CDR1 and CDR2: SQVTM, ANQGSEA. V lost 7 bases, J lost 0 bases, and 12 bases lay in between. This CDR3 is CSALRALNTEAFF. The CDR3 nucleotides read TGCAGCGCACTCAGGGCCTTGAACACTGAAGCTTTCTTT.

The V gene is TRBV2, the J gene TRBJ1-1; tentative D call: TRBD1 (6 bases). V was pared by 5 bases and J by 4 bases, with 11 bases between. CDR3 length: 13 residues. CDR1 SNHLY and CDR2 FYNNEI come from the germline V gene. CDR3 DNA sequence: TGTGCCAGCAGTCAGGGGATCGGCACTGAAGCTTTCTTT. The encoded protein is CASSQGIGTEAFF.

The chain joins TRBV4-2 to TRBJ1-4; 7 bases align to TRBD1. The CDR3 sequence is 15 residues long. V was clipped by 1 base and J by 4 bases; unmatched bases: 3. In germline, CDR1 is LGHNA, CDR2 YNFKEQ. The CDR3 here is CASSQGDRDNEKLFF. The CDR3 nucleotides are TGTGCCAGCAGCCAAGGGGACAGAGATAATGAAAAACTGTTTTTT.

This clone was observed once. The CDR3 here is CASSPRTEGGYTF. CDR3 coding DNA: TGTGCCAGCAGCCCTCGGACCGAAGGTGGCTACACCTTC. This chain connects TRBV7-9 to TRBJ1-2; D gene unclear. The CDR3 runs to 13 residues. Between the trimmed V and J ends, which lost 5 bases and 7 bases, there was a span of 14 bases. Germline CDR1 SEHNR, CDR2 FQNEAQ (reference sequence).

The chain joins TRBV2 to TRBJ2-1, with D tentatively TRBD2 (6 bases). Germline CDR1 reads SNHLY; CDR2 reads FYNNEI. The CDR3 is made up of 14 amino acids. V gave up 4 bases and J gave up 7 bases, with 14 bases separating them. CDR3 sequence: CASSARLVPNEQFF. The CDR3 nucleotides are TGTGCCAGCAGTGCTCGACTAGTTCCGAATGAGCAGTTCTTC.

The J gene is TRBJ2-1, the V gene TRBV18; D is unresolved. The CDR3 is 14 amino acids. CDR1 KGHSH and CDR2 LQKENI come from the germline V gene. V gave up 2 bases and J gave up 6 bases, with 11 bases separating them. The CDR3 DNA sequence: TGTGCCAGCTCACCATCCCCAGGCTCCAATGAGCAGTTCTTC. Translating gives CASSPSPGSNEQFF. Combining the CDR3 with reference TRBV18 and TRBJ2-1 gives the whole variable domain NAGVMQNPRHLVRRRGQEARLRCSPMKGHSHVYWYRQLPEEGLKFMVYLQKENIIDESGMPKERFSAEFPKEGPSILRIQQVVRGDSAAYFCASSPSPGSNEQFFGPGTRLTVL.

The V call is TRBV5-1, the J call TRBJ2-7; D might be TRBD2 (6 bases). The CDR3 covers 19 residues. Germline CDR1 and CDR2: SGHRS and YFSETQ. Between the trimmed V and J ends, which lost 4 bases and 5 bases, there was a span of 31 bases. Here the CDR3 DNA reads TGCGCCAGCAGCCCGGGCCGCGGTTTCACAGCCGTTTGGGGGGACGAGCAGTACTTC. Amino acid sequence: CASSPGRGFTAVWGDEQYF.

V usage is TRBV2 and J usage is TRBJ2-1; the D is unclear. Germline CDR1 and CDR2: SNHLY and FYNNEI. The V gene lost 3 bases and the J gene lost 6 bases, with 6 bases spanning the gap. The CDR3 is made up of 12 amino acids. CDR3 in DNA: TGTGCCAGCAGTGATTTATTCAATGAGCAGTTCTTC. This sequence encodes CASSDLFNEQFF.

This clone is a singleton in its sample. This CDR3 reads CASSIGRGVYNEQFF. CDR3 DNA: TGTGCCAGTAGTATAGGGAGGGGCGTTTACAATGAGCAGTTCTTC. The chain carries TRBV19 and TRBJ2-1; D perhaps matches TRBD2 (6 bases). Germline loops: CDR1 LNHDA, CDR2 SQIVND (reference sequence). Trimming took 1 base from V and 4 from J, leaving 11 bases between them. The CDR3 extends over 15 amino acids.